Sequencing of this T cell receptor (beta chain) was carried out in a study of beta chain features in type 1 diabetes. Overall study context: Sorted cell examination encompassed over 90 million cells across all samples.

General observations from the study: Whether HLA type influences TCRB rearrangement remained unresolved here. Healthy donors had naive, central memory and Treg TCRB repertoires that appeared less similar than those seen among patients. There was a moderate but significant shortening of TCRB CDR3s in all four CD4+ subsets of Type 1 diabetes patients.

The CDR3 spans 17 residues. V lost 0 bases to trimming and J lost 0 bases; unmatched junction nucleotides: 2. CDR1 and CDR2 (germline): GTSNPN, SVGIG (reference sequence). There are a few counts of this clone. Its matching antigen is unknown. Isolated RNA was reverse transcribed in full, so expressed TCRB transcripts were sequenced. Method: immunoSEQ multiplex PCR; TCRdb's copy keeps in-frame clones and lacks some. This sample has hundreds of thousands of clones; over 11% occur once, and the top ten carry under 0.04%. What was sequenced was naive CD4+ T cells from blood. The receptor comes from a man aged 30 to 39 in good health. The J gene is TRBJ2-4, the V gene TRBV30, with TRBD2 matching 13 bases. This CDR3 reads CAWSVLAGGLAKNIQYF. The CDR3 DNA reads TGTGCCTGGAGTGTACTAGCGGGAGGGCTAGCCAAAAACATTCAGTACTTC. The full variable domain, completed using reference TRBV30 and TRBJ2-4, is SQTIHQWPATLVQPVGSPLSLECTVEGTSNPNLYWYRQAAGRGLQLLFYSVGIGQISSEVPQNLSASRPQDRQFILSSKKLLLSDSGFYLCAWSVLAGGLAKNIQYFGAGTRLSVL.